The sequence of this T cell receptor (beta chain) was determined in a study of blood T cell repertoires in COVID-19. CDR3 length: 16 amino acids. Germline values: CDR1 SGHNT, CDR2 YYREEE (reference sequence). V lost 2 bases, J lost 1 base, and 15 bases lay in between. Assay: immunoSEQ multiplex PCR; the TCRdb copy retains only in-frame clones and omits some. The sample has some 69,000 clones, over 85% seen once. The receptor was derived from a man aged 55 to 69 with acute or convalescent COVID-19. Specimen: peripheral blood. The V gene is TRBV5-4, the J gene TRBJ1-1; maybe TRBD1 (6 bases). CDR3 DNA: TGTGCCAGCAGCTTTTTCGAGAGACAGGAGAACACTGAAGCTTTCTTT. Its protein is CASSFFERQENTEAFF.